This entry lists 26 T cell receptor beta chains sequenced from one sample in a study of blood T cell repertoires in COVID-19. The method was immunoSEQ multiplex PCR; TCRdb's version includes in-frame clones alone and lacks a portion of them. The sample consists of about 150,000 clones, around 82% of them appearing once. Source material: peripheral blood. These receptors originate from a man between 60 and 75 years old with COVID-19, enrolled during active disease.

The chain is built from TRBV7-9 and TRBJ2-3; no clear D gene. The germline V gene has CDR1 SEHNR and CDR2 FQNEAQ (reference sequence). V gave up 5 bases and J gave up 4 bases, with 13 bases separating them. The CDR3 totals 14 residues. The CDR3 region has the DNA TGTGCCAGCAGCCGATTCTCGGCGGCAGATACGCAGTATTTT. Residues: CASSRFSAADTQYF. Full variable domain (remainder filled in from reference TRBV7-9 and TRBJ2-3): DTGVSQNPRHKITKRGQNVTFRCDPISEHNRLYWYRQTLGQGPEFLTYFQNEAQLEKSRLLSDRFSAERPKGSFSTLEIQRTEQGDSAMYLCASSRFSAADTQYFGPGTRLTVL.

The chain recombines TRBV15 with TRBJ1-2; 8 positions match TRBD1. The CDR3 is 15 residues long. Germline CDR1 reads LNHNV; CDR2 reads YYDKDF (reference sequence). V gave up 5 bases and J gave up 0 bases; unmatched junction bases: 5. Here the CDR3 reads CATSEGDRTNYGYTF. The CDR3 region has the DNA TGTGCCACCAGCGAGGGGGACAGGACTAACTATGGCTACACCTTC.

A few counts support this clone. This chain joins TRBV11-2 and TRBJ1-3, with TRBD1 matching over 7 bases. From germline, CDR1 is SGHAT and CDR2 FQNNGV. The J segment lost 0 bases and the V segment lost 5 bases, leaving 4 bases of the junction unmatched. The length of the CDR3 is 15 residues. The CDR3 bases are TGTGCCAGCAGCAAGACAGGGACCTCTGGAAACACCATATATTTT. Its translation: CASSKTGTSGNTIYF.

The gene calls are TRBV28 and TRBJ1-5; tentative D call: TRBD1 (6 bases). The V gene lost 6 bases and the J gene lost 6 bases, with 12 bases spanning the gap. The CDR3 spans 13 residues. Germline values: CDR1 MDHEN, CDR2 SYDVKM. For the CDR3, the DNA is TGTGCCAGCAGGATCCAGGGGTTTCAGCCCCAGCATTTT. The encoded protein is CASRIQGFQPQHF.

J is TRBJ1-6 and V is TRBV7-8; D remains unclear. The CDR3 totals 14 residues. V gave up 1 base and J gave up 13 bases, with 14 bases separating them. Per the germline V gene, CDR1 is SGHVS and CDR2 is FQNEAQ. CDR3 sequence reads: CASSLVGGPGPLHF. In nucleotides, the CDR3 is TGTGCCAGCAGCTTAGTTGGCGGCCCGGGGCCCCTCCACTTT.

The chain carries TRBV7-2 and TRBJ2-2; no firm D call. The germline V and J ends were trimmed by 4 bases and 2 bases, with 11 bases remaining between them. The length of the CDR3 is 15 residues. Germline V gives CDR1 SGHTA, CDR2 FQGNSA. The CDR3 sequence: CASSSWASNTGELFF. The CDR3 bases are TGTGCCAGCAGCTCCTGGGCGAGCAACACCGGGGAGCTGTTTTTT.

The CDR3 loop is CASSLSYSEGIETQYF. The CDR3 DNA follows: TGCGCCAGCAGCTTGAGTTATAGTGAGGGCATCGAGACCCAGTACTTC. The chain uses TRBV5-1 and TRBJ2-5, with a weak D call TRBD2 (5 bases). Trimming took 1 base from V and 5 from J, leaving 18 bases between them. Germline lookup yields CDR1 SGHRS and CDR2 YFSETQ. CDR3 length: 16 residues.

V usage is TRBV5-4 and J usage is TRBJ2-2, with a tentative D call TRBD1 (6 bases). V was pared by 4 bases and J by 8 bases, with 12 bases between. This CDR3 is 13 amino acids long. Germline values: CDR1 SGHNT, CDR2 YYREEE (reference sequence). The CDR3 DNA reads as TGTGCCAGCAGCACCGAGGGGGTTGGGGAGCTGTTTTTT. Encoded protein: CASSTEGVGELFF.

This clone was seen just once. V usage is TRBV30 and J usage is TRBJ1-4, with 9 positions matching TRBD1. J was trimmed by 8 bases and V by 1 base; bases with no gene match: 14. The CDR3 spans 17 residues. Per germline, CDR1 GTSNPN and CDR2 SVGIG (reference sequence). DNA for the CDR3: TGTGCCTGGAGTGCTGGACAGGGGCCCGGAGGAGGGGAAAAACTGTTTTTT. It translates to CAWSAGQGPGGGEKLFF.

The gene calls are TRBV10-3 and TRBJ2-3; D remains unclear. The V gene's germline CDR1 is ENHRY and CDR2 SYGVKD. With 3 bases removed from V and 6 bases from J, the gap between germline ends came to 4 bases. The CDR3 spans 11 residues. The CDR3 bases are TGTGCCATCAGTGAAGCTGATACGCAGTATTTT. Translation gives CAISEADTQYF.

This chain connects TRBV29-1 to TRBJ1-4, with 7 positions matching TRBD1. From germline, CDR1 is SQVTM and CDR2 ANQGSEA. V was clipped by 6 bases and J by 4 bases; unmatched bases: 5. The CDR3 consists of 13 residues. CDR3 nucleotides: TGCAGCGTGCTGGGACAGCTTAATGAAAAACTGTTTTTT. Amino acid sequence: CSVLGQLNEKLFF.

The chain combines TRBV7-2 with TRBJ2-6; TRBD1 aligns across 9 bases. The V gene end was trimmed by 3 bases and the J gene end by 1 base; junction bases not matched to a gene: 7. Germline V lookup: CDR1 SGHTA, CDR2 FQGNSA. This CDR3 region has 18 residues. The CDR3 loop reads CASSFRDRAASGANVLTF. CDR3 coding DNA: TGTGCCAGCAGCTTCCGGGACAGGGCTGCGTCTGGGGCCAACGTCCTGACTTTC.

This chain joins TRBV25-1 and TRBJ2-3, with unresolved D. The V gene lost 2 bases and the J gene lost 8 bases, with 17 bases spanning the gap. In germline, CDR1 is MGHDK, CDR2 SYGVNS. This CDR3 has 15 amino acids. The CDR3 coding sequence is TGTGCCAGCAGTGAAAACAGTGGCCGGATTGGTACGCAGTATTTT. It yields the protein CASSENSGRIGTQYF.

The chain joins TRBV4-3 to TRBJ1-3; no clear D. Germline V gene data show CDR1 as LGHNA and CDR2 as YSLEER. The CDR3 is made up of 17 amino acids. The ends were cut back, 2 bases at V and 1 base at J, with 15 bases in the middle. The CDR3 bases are TGCGCCAGCAGCCAACAACCTGGGTCGGGATCTGGAAACACCATATATTTT. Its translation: CASSQQPGSGSGNTIYF.

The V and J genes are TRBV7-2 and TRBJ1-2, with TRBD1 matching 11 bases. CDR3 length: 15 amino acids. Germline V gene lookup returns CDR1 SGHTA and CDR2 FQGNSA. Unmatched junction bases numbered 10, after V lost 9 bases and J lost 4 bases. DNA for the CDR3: TGTGCCAGTAAACCCCGGACAGGGGGCCCCTATGGCTACACCTTC. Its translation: CASKPRTGGPYGYTF.

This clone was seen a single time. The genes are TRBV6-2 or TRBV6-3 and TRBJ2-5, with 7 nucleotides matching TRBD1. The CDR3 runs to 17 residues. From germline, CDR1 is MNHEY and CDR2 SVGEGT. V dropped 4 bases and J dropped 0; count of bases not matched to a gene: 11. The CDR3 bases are TGTGCCAGCAGTTCCTATCGGACAGGTGGGAACCAAGAGACCCAGTACTTC. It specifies CASSSYRTGGNQETQYF.

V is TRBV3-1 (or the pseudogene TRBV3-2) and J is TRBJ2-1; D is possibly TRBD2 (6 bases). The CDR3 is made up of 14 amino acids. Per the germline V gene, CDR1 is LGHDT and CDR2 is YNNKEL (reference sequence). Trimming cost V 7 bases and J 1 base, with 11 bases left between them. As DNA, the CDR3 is TGTGCCAGCATGCGGGACCAATCCTACAATGAGCAGTTCTTC. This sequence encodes CASMRDQSYNEQFF.

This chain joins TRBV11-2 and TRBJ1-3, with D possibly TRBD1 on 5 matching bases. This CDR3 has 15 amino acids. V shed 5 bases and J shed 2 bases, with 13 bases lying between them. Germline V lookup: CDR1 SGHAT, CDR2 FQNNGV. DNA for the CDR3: TGTGCCAGCAGCCGCATGGACACCGCTGGAAACACCATATATTTT. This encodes CASSRMDTAGNTIYF.

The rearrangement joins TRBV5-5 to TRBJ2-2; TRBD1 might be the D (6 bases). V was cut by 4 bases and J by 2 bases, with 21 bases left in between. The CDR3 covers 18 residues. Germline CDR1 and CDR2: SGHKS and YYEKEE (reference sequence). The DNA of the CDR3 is TGTGCCAGCAGCCGGGATTTGTTGTTGGACAGCAACACCGGGGAGCTGTTTTTT. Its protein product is CASSRDLLLDSNTGELFF.

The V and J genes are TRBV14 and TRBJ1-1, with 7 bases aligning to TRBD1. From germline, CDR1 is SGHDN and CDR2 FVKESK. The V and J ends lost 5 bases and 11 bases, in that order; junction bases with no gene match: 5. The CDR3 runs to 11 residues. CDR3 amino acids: CASSSRGRAFF. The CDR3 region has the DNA TGTGCCAGCAGCTCCAGGGGGAGGGCTTTCTTT. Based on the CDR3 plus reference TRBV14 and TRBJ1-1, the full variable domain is EAGVTQFPSHSVIEKGQTVTLRCDPISGHDNLYWYRRVMGKEIKFLLHFVKESKQDESGMPNNRFLAERTGGTYSTLKVQPAELEDSGVYFCASSSRGRAFFGQGTRLTVV.

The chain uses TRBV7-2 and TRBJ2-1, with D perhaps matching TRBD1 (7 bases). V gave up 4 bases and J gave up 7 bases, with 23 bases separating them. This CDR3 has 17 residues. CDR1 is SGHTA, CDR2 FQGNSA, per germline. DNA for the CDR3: TGTGCCAGCAGCTCTCGGGGGAGCAGGGGGGCCTGGAATGAGCAGTTCTTC. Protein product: CASSSRGSRGAWNEQFF. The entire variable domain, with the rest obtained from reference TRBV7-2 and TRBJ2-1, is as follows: GAGVSQSPSNKVTEKGKDVELRCDPISGHTALYWYRQSLGQGLEFLIYFQGNSAPDKSGLPSDRFSAERTGGSVSTLTIQRTQQEDSAVYLCASSSRGSRGAWNEQFFGPGTRLTVL.

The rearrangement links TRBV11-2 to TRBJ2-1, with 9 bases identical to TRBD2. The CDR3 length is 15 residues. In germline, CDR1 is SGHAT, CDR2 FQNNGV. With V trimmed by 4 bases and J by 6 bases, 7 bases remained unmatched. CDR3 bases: TGTGCCAGCAGCTCCTTGGAGCGGGGGGCCAATGAGCAGTTCTTC. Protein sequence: CASSSLERGANEQFF.

CDR3 loop: CASSISGLTSDTQYF. In DNA, the CDR3 is TGTGCCAGTAGTATCTCTGGGCTAACATCAGATACGCAGTATTTT. The V gene is TRBV19, the J gene TRBJ2-3, with D unresolved. CDR3 size: 15 residues. The V and J ends lost 3 bases and 4 bases respectively, with 14 bases between them. Germline V lookup: CDR1 LNHDA, CDR2 SQIVND (reference sequence). The whole variable domain, filled in from reference TRBV19 and TRBJ2-3, reads DGGITQSPKYLFRKEGQNVTLSCEQNLNHDAMYWYRQDPGQGLRLIYYSQIVNDFQKGDIAEGYSVSREKKESFPLTVTSAQKNPTAFYLCASSISGLTSDTQYFGPGTRLTVL.

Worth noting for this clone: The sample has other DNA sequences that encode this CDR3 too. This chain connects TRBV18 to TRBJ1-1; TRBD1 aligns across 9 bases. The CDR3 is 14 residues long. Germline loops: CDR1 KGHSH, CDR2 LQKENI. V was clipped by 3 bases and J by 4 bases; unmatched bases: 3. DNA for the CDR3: TGTGCCAGCTCACCGACAGGGGGGGGCACTGAAGCTTTCTTT. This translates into CASSPTGGGTEAFF.

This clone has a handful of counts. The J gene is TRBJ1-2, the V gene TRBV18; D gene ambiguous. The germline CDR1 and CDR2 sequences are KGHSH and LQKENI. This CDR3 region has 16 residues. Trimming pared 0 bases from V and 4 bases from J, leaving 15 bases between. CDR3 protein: CASSPPQQTSVYGYTF. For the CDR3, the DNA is TGTGCCAGCTCACCACCGCAACAGACCTCGGTCTATGGCTACACCTTC.

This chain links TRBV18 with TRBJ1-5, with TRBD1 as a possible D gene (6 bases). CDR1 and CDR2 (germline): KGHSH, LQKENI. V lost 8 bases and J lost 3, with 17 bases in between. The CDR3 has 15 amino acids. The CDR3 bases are TGTGCCAGCACCCAATTTCAGGGGAACAATCAGCCCCAGCATTTT. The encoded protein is CASTQFQGNNQPQHF.